This T cell receptor beta chain was sequenced in a study of blood T cell repertoires in COVID-19. Across the whole study: Sites in the United States, Italy and Spain provided acute and convalescent COVID-19 samples. PBMCs, B-cell-depleted T cells, or T cells provided the cDNA or gDNA that made up the material.

In the authors' workflow: Cell counts per sample came from amplifying reference gene primers. Assay: immunoSEQ multiplex PCR; the TCRdb copy retains only in-frame clones and omits some. V and J calls and clone size are given by that table; D and trimming were obtained from the DNA. The profile covers roughly 100,000 clones, with 80% to 90% appearing a single time and 3.5% taken by the ten largest. The sequence came from a human donor in a cohort sampled during active COVID-19. Sequenced sample: peripheral blood.

Here the CDR3 reads CASIGGDSRGPVYTF. The DNA for the CDR3 is TGTGCCAGCATCGGCGGGGACAGCCGAGGTCCGGTCTACACCTTC. The V call is TRBV2, the J call TRBJ1-2; 7 bases line up with TRBD1. Germline V lookup: CDR1 SNHLY, CDR2 FYNNEI. Unmatched junction bases numbered 18, after V lost 7 bases and J lost 10 bases. The CDR3 consists of 15 residues.